This TCR beta chain is drawn from a study of cytomegalovirus exposure and HLA in healthy donors. Whole-study findings and limits: A list of 150 to 200 TCR beta chains associated with cytomegalovirus was given.

Notes on this clone: What it binds is not known.

PCR amplification relied on 60 Vbeta primers (plus 13 Jbeta primers). Assay used: immunoSEQ multiplex PCR; TCRdb lists only in-frame clones, some missing. This table holds roughly 150,000 clones, around three quarters found once. V shed 7 bases, J shed 3 bases, and the junction held 6 bases outside the gene matches. Germline V lookup: CDR1 SGDLS, CDR2 YYNGEE. This CDR3 has 14 amino acids. J is TRBJ1-4 and V is TRBV9, with TRBD1 matching over 7 bases. The sample comprised PBMCs. This TCR came from a man aged 50 to 59 in good health and CMV-seropositive. The CDR3 reads CASASGQPNEKLFF. The DNA for the CDR3 is TGTGCCAGCGCATCGGGACAGCCTAATGAAAAACTGTTTTTT.